The present T cell receptor beta chain was sequenced within a study of blood T cell repertoires in COVID-19. Turning to the study itself: The samples span acute and convalescent COVID-19 from the United States, Italy and Spain.

The method was immunoSEQ multiplex PCR; TCRdb's version includes in-frame clones alone and lacks a portion of them. The data hold more than 130,000 clones, with roughly four fifths observed a single time. CDR3 length: 14 residues. The germline V gene has CDR1 SGHTA and CDR2 FQGNSA. The V end was cut by 0 bases, the J end by 5 bases, with 10 bases between. Only a few counts were recorded for this clone. This clonotype was obtained from a woman older than 75 in a cohort sampled during active or convalescent COVID-19. The source material was peripheral blood. V gene TRBV7-2 combines with J gene TRBJ1-1, with D maybe TRBD1 (5 bases). CDR3 region: CASSLAAGYTEAFF. The DNA for the CDR3 is TGTGCCAGCAGCTTAGCGGCAGGGTATACTGAAGCTTTCTTT.